The 10 T cell receptor beta chains given below trace back to one sample, sequenced in a study of post-analysis software for immune sequencing data (dated by TCRdb to the mid-2010s). General findings and caveats noted by the study authors: Significantly higher frequencies in patients than in controls were found for roughly 5 TRBV segments, including TRBV5-6, TRBV5-1 and TRBV20-1.

Library method: PCR. TCRdb shows the sequencer as Illumina HiSeq 2500. To reduce PCR and sequencing biases, unique molecular identifiers were incorporated into the TCR beta cDNA libraries. TCRdb's own reprocessing of the public reads used fastp at Q25 and MiXCR and kept productive beta chains. Merged by CDR3 protein, the rows form single entries marked with the most common genes and DNA. For this sample there are roughly 400,000 distinct CDR3 sequences; 30% to 40% appear just once. 7.5% to 8.5% of the sample goes to the ten largest clones. These receptors are not linked to any known antigen. Sequenced material: blood. These receptor sequences come from a girl aged 2 to 9 with multiple sclerosis.

V and J are TRBV28 and TRBJ2-5; D may correspond to TRBD1 or TRBD2 (5 bases each). The V end lost 8 bases, the J end lost 1 base, and 14 bases lay between the germline ends. The V gene's germline CDR1 is MDHEN and CDR2 SYDVKM. The CDR3 loop spans 14 amino acids. CDR3 bases: TGTGCCAGCTCACCGGGGCAATTCCAAGAGACCCAGTACTTC. Translated, it gives CASSPGQFQETQYF.

This chain connects TRBV28 to TRBJ2-7; D tentatively fits TRBD1 or TRBD2 (5 bases each). The germline V gene has CDR1 MDHEN and CDR2 SYDVKM. The V gene lost 2 bases and the J gene lost 2 bases, with 16 bases spanning the gap. The CDR3 sequence is 16 residues long. For the CDR3, the DNA is TGTGCCAGCAGTTTAGGATTTCAGGGAGTTCCCTACGAGCAGTACTTC. This gives the protein CASSLGFQGVPYEQYF.

The V call is TRBV7-6, the J call TRBJ2-4; D ambiguous. The closer fit of TRBJ2-5 to the DNA end suggests the J call may be wrong. Germline V CDR1 and CDR2: SGHVS, FNYEAQ. This CDR3 spans 14 amino acids. For the CDR3, the DNA is TGTGCCAGCAGCTTACGACCCGACGCGGAGACCCAGTACTTC. This sequence encodes CASSLRPDAETQYF.

The V call is TRBV6-5, the J call TRBJ1-2; the D gene is possibly TRBD1 (5 bases). V was shortened by 6 bases and J by 7 bases, with 18 bases between the two germline ends. CDR1 is MNHEY and CDR2 is SVGAGI in the germline V gene. The CDR3 has 14 residues. The CDR3 DNA sequence: TGTGCCAGCAGCCCTCGGGGCAGGATTAGTGGCTACACCTTC. Translated: CASSPRGRISGYTF.

The chain combines TRBV9 with TRBJ1-2; the D is unclear. The V gene's germline CDR1 is SGDLS and CDR2 YYNGEE. The ends were cut back, 3 bases at V and 2 bases at J, with 14 bases in the middle. The CDR3 runs 15 residues. CDR3 in DNA: TGTGCCAGCAGCGCTCATACGGCCATGAACTATGGCTACACCTTC. It translates to CASSAHTAMNYGYTF. The variable domain in full, completed from reference TRBV9 and TRBJ1-2, reads DSGVTQTPKHLITATGQRVTLRCSPRSGDLSVYWYQQSLDQGLQFLIQYYNGEERAKGNILERFSAQQFPDLHSELNLSSLELGDSALYFCASSAHTAMNYGYTFGSGTRLTVV.

The gene calls are TRBV6-6 and TRBJ2-7; 12 nucleotides match TRBD2. Germline CDR1 MNHNY, CDR2 SVGAGI (reference sequence). This CDR3 contains 17 residues. With V trimmed by 2 bases and J by 3 bases, 8 bases remained unmatched. The CDR3 here is CASSYEGLAGTFYEQYF. CDR3 DNA sequence: TGTGCCAGCAGTTACGAAGGACTAGCGGGAACTTTCTACGAGCAGTACTTC.

The chain joins TRBV7-2 to TRBJ1-2; D ambiguous. This CDR3 has 13 residues. Trimming pared 5 bases from V and 6 bases from J, leaving 13 bases between. Germline V lookup: CDR1 SGHTA, CDR2 FQGNSA. For the CDR3, the DNA is TGTGCCAGCAGCACCCCTGGCGGGGATGGCTACACCTTC. Protein product: CASSTPGGDGYTF.

This sequence joins TRBV20-1 and TRBJ2-3; D not resolved. Per germline, CDR1 DFQATT and CDR2 SNEGSKA (reference sequence). The CDR3 is 14 amino acids. V lost 3 bases to trimming and J lost 1 base, with 11 bases between them. CDR3 in DNA: TGCAGTGCTAGTCTGGTGGTGGGCACAGATACGCAGTATTTT. Translated, it gives CSASLVVGTDTQYF.

This clonotype was observed a few times. This chain joins TRBV9 and TRBJ1-6, with a tentative D call TRBD1 (5 bases). CDR3 length equals 17 residues. Germline V lookup: CDR1 SGDLS, CDR2 YYNGEE. With 3 bases removed from V and 0 bases from J, the gap between germline ends came to 13 bases. The CDR3 coding sequence is TGTGCCAGCAGCGGATCAGGGCTGAGCTCCTATAATTCACCCCTCCACTTT. It translates to CASSGSGLSSYNSPLHF.

The chain carries TRBV27 and TRBJ2-7, with D perhaps TRBD2 (5 bases). V lost 2 bases and J lost 2, with 19 bases in between. The CDR3 totals 17 residues. Germline loops: CDR1 MNHEY, CDR2 SMNVEV (reference sequence). Here the CDR3 reads CASSLLAAPTYAYEQYF. CDR3 sequence (DNA): TGTGCCAGCAGTTTACTAGCAGCCCCGACGTACGCCTACGAGCAGTACTTC.